This paragraph reports one TCR beta chain. The data are from a study of blood T cell repertoires in COVID-19. Across the whole study: Acute and convalescent COVID-19 samples came from the United States, Italy and Spain. PBMCs, B-cell-depleted T cells, or T cells provided the cDNA or gDNA that made up the material.

As processed by the authors: Amplified reference gene primers provided the basis for estimating nucleated cell counts. TCRdb's table, derived via immunoSEQ multiplex PCR, lists solely in-frame clones and lacks some. The DNA gave D and trimming, while V, J and clone size come from that table. Among approximately 77,000 clones listed, about 90% were seen once. Germline V gene data show CDR1 as LNHDA and CDR2 as SQIVND (reference sequence). The V end lost 2 bases, the J end lost 1 base, and 8 bases lay between the germline ends. This CDR3 comprises 15 residues. This receptor was obtained from a man aged 45 to 65 with active COVID-19. This chain connects TRBV19 to TRBJ2-2, with D possibly matching TRBD2 (5 bases). The sequenced material came from peripheral blood. In nucleotides, the CDR3 is TGTGCCAGTAGTATAAACGGACTGAACACCGGGGAGCTGTTTTTT. Its translation: CASSINGLNTGELFF.